These T cell receptor beta chains were read from a single sample in a study of T cell responses to AZD1222 COVID-19 vaccine. Here immunoSEQ multiplex PCR was the method, and the copy in TCRdb shows in-frame clones only, minus some. The sample carries around 90,000 clones, about 86% recorded once. Sample: peripheral blood, taken on day 0 of AZD1222 vaccination. The source of these receptors is an adult in good health. CDR3s include the opening cysteine and the closing phenylalanine or tryptophan. D genes are given only for firm matches. A row's size may be missing; if present it is once, few, many or a size class.

v_call: TRBV7-2
j_call: TRBJ2-6
d_call: TRBD1
clone_size: -
cdr3_nt: TGTGCCAGCAGCCCGACAGGGTCTGGGGCCAACGTCCTGACTTTC
cdr3_aa: CASSPTGSGANVLTF

v_call: TRBV6-5
j_call: TRBJ1-6
d_call: TRBD1
clone_size: -
cdr3_nt: TGTGCCAGCAGTTACTCGACAGGGCAGGGATCACCCCTCCACTTT
cdr3_aa: CASSYSTGQGSPLHF

v_call: TRBV7-8
j_call: TRBJ2-7
d_call: -
clone_size: -
cdr3_nt: TGTGCCAGCAGCACCGATGCCTACGAGCAGTACTTC
cdr3_aa: CASSTDAYEQYF

v_call: TRBV6-5
j_call: TRBJ2-3
d_call: -
clone_size: -
cdr3_nt: TGTGCCAGCGAGTTGAAGGGCACAGATACGCAGTATTTT
cdr3_aa: CASELKGTDTQYF

v_call: TRBV10-1
j_call: TRBJ1-1
d_call: -
clone_size: -
cdr3_nt: TGCGCCAGCAGCCCCCGGTTGGACACTGAAGCTTTCTTT
cdr3_aa: CASSPRLDTEAFF

v_call: TRBV4-1
j_call: TRBJ1-2
d_call: -
clone_size: -
cdr3_nt: TGCGCCAGCAGCCAAGATAGGGGGGTCGGGGGCGCGTCTGGCTACACCTTC
cdr3_aa: CASSQDRGVGGASGYTF

v_call: TRBV2
j_call: TRBJ1-1
d_call: -
clone_size: -
cdr3_nt: TGTGCCAGCAGTTTTGGACCGAACACTGAAGCTTTCTTT
cdr3_aa: CASSFGPNTEAFF

v_call: TRBV10-3
j_call: TRBJ1-1
d_call: TRBD1
clone_size: -
cdr3_nt: TGTGCCATCAGTAGACAGGGCTCAATGAACACTGAAGCTTTCTTT
cdr3_aa: CAISRQGSMNTEAFF

v_call: TRBV2
j_call: TRBJ1-5
d_call: TRBD1
clone_size: -
cdr3_nt: TGTGCCAGCCTACAGGGGGCTGCAGGTCAGCCCCAGCATTTT
cdr3_aa: CASLQGAAGQPQHF

v_call: TRBV6-6
j_call: TRBJ1-6
d_call: -
clone_size: -
cdr3_nt: TGTGCCACCTTCCGGGACGGTAATTCACCCCTCCACTTT
cdr3_aa: CATFRDGNSPLHF

v_call: TRBV19
j_call: TRBJ2-4
d_call: TRBD2
clone_size: -
cdr3_nt: TGTGCCAGTAGTATAACCAGCGGGAGGGCCGGGGGAAACATTCAGTACTTC
cdr3_aa: CASSITSGRAGGNIQYF

v_call: TRBV10-3
j_call: TRBJ2-3
d_call: TRBD2
clone_size: -
cdr3_nt: TGTGCCATCAAGGGACTAGCGGGGGCCGGGGGAGATACGCAGTATTTT
cdr3_aa: CAIKGLAGAGGDTQYF

v_call: TRBV5-1
j_call: TRBJ1-6
d_call: TRBD1
clone_size: -
cdr3_nt: TGCGCCAGCAGCTCAACCGGGACAGGGGGCAATTCACCCCTCCACTTT
cdr3_aa: CASSSTGTGGNSPLHF

v_call: TRBV10-1
j_call: TRBJ2-7
d_call: -
clone_size: -
cdr3_nt: TGCGCCAGCAGCCCGGGCAGCTCCTACGAGCAGTACTTC
cdr3_aa: CASSPGSSYEQYF

v_call: TRBV29-1
j_call: TRBJ1-3
d_call: -
clone_size: -
cdr3_nt: TGCAGCGTTGGTGGGGCGCTCTTTGGAAACACCATATATTTT
cdr3_aa: CSVGGALFGNTIYF

v_call: TRBV5-6
j_call: TRBJ2-5
d_call: -
clone_size: few
cdr3_nt: TGTGCCAGCAGCTTGGGGCGGGCCATGGAGACCCAGTACTTC
cdr3_aa: CASSLGRAMETQYF

v_call: TRBV2
j_call: TRBJ1-6
d_call: TRBD1
clone_size: -
cdr3_nt: TGTGCCAGCACCGGGACAGCTTACTCACCCCTCCACTTT
cdr3_aa: CASTGTAYSPLHF

v_call: TRBV19
j_call: TRBJ1-2
d_call: -
clone_size: -
cdr3_nt: TGTGCCAGTAGTATCGGGATTAACTATGGCTACACCTTC
cdr3_aa: CASSIGINYGYTF

v_call: TRBV6-6
j_call: TRBJ1-6
d_call: -
clone_size: -
cdr3_nt: TGTGCCAGCAGTCCCCGTCCCTTCCGAGGGCTTAGCTCCTATAATTCACCCCTCCACTTT
cdr3_aa: CASSPRPFRGLSSYNSPLHF

v_call: TRBV7-9
j_call: TRBJ1-1
d_call: -
clone_size: -
cdr3_nt: TGTGCCAGCAGCTCCTGGGGGCTGAACACTGAAGCTTTCTTT
cdr3_aa: CASSSWGLNTEAFF

v_call: TRBV27
j_call: TRBJ1-2
d_call: TRBD1
clone_size: -
cdr3_nt: TGTGCCAGCAGTTTATCCGGACAGGGGGATATGCGTTACACCTTC
cdr3_aa: CASSLSGQGDMRYTF

v_call: TRBV5-4
j_call: TRBJ2-7
d_call: -
clone_size: few
cdr3_nt: TGTGCCAGCAGCTTGGCCGATTACGAGCAGTACTTC
cdr3_aa: CASSLADYEQYF

v_call: TRBV24-1
j_call: TRBJ2-1
d_call: -
clone_size: -
cdr3_nt: TGTGCCACCAGTGATTTGACAGGGACCTATGAGCAGTTCTTC
cdr3_aa: CATSDLTGTYEQFF

v_call: TRBV11-3
j_call: TRBJ2-5
d_call: -
clone_size: -
cdr3_nt: TGTGCCAGCAGCCTAGGCGTGGGCAGGGAAGAGACCCAGTACTTC
cdr3_aa: CASSLGVGREETQYF

v_call: TRBV4-2
j_call: TRBJ2-5
d_call: -
clone_size: few
cdr3_nt: TGTGCCAGCAGCCAAGATCGCGGGGAGACCCAGTACTTC
cdr3_aa: CASSQDRGETQYF

v_call: TRBV7-2
j_call: TRBJ2-7
d_call: -
clone_size: -
cdr3_nt: TGTGCCAGCAGCCAACCGACAAGGGACGAGCAGTACTTC
cdr3_aa: CASSQPTRDEQYF

v_call: TRBV5-1
j_call: TRBJ2-2
d_call: -
clone_size: -
cdr3_nt: TGCGCCAGCAGCCGGGAGCCAGGGACCGGGGAGCTGTTTTTT
cdr3_aa: CASSREPGTGELFF

v_call: TRBV27
j_call: TRBJ1-5
d_call: -
clone_size: -
cdr3_nt: TGTGCCAGCAGCCCTTCCATGGGGAACGGTCAGCCCCAGCATTTT
cdr3_aa: CASSPSMGNGQPQHF

v_call: TRBV7-6
j_call: TRBJ2-7
d_call: -
clone_size: -
cdr3_nt: TGTGCCAGCAGCAAGGACGGGGGTTTTAGCGAGCAGTACTTC
cdr3_aa: CASSKDGGFSEQYF

v_call: TRBV19
j_call: TRBJ2-7
d_call: -
clone_size: once
cdr3_nt: TGTGCCAGCAAGGGCGACAGGTTCTACGAGCAGTACTTC
cdr3_aa: CASKGDRFYEQYF

v_call: TRBV19
j_call: TRBJ1-6
d_call: -
clone_size: -
cdr3_nt: TGTGCCAGTAGTACAACAGGACTTAATTCACCCCTCCACTTT
cdr3_aa: CASSTTGLNSPLHF

v_call: TRBV6-5
j_call: TRBJ2-1
d_call: -
clone_size: -
cdr3_nt: TGTGCCAGCAGCAGGATGGATTACAATGAGCAGTTCTTC
cdr3_aa: CASSRMDYNEQFF

v_call: TRBV18
j_call: TRBJ2-7
d_call: -
clone_size: -
cdr3_nt: TGTGCCAGCTCACCTAGGAGCCGCTACGAGCAGTACTTC
cdr3_aa: CASSPRSRYEQYF

v_call: TRBV29-1
j_call: TRBJ1-2
d_call: -
clone_size: -
cdr3_nt: TGCAGCGTTGACAAGCCGGTCCCTGGCTACACCTTC
cdr3_aa: CSVDKPVPGYTF

v_call: TRBV10-3
j_call: TRBJ1-3
d_call: -
clone_size: -
cdr3_nt: TGTGCCGCGTCCCGGCAGGCGAGCTCTGGAAACACCATATATTTT
cdr3_aa: CAASRQASSGNTIYF

v_call: TRBV27
j_call: TRBJ1-6
d_call: -
clone_size: few
cdr3_nt: TGTGCCAGCAGATTCACCTCAGGGAATTCACCCCTCCACTTT
cdr3_aa: CASRFTSGNSPLHF

v_call: TRBV6-1
j_call: TRBJ2-7
d_call: -
clone_size: once
cdr3_nt: TGTGCCAGCAGTGAACCCGGGGTCTACGAGCAGTACTTC
cdr3_aa: CASSEPGVYEQYF

v_call: TRBV10-3
j_call: TRBJ2-3
d_call: TRBD2
clone_size: -
cdr3_nt: TGTGCCATCAGTCCCCAGCCGGGACTAGCGGAGAAAGACTCGGGTAGCACAGATACGCAGTATTTT
cdr3_aa: CAISPQPGLAEKDSGSTDTQYF

v_call: TRBV5-1
j_call: TRBJ1-4
d_call: -
clone_size: -
cdr3_nt: TGCGCCAGCAGCTCCGGCACCCTCCCAAATGAAAAACTGTTTTTT
cdr3_aa: CASSSGTLPNEKLFF

v_call: TRBV4-3
j_call: TRBJ2-1
d_call: TRBD2
clone_size: once
cdr3_nt: TGCGCCAGCAGCCAGGGGACTAGCGTCGAGAATGAGCAGTTCTTC
cdr3_aa: CASSQGTSVENEQFF

v_call: TRBV4-1
j_call: TRBJ1-1
d_call: -
clone_size: once
cdr3_nt: TGCGCCAGCAGCCAACCATTAGGGGGGATCACTGAAGCTTTCTTT
cdr3_aa: CASSQPLGGITEAFF

v_call: TRBV5-1
j_call: TRBJ2-1
d_call: TRBD2
clone_size: once
cdr3_nt: TGCGCCAGCAGGCTAGGGACTAGCGGGGACAATGAGCAGTTCTTC
cdr3_aa: CASRLGTSGDNEQFF

v_call: TRBV2
j_call: TRBJ2-3
d_call: -
clone_size: -
cdr3_nt: TGTGCCAGCAGTGAAGTAAATACGCAGTATTTT
cdr3_aa: CASSEVNTQYF

v_call: TRBV30
j_call: TRBJ1-1
d_call: -
clone_size: -
cdr3_nt: TGTGCCTGGATTTGGAACACTGAAGCTTTCTTT
cdr3_aa: CAWIWNTEAFF

v_call: TRBV11-3
j_call: TRBJ1-1
d_call: -
clone_size: -
cdr3_nt: TGTGCCAGCAGCCCGGGACGGGGGAACACTGAAGCTTTCTTT
cdr3_aa: CASSPGRGNTEAFF

v_call: TRBV7-9
j_call: TRBJ1-5
d_call: -
clone_size: -
cdr3_nt: TGTGCCAGCAGCTCCCTGGGGGGTAGCAATCAGCCCCAGCATTTT
cdr3_aa: CASSSLGGSNQPQHF

v_call: TRBV6-5
j_call: TRBJ2-2
d_call: -
clone_size: -
cdr3_nt: TGTGCCAGCAGTTACTCCCTTGAGAACACCGGGGAGCTGTTTTTT
cdr3_aa: CASSYSLENTGELFF

v_call: TRBV7-3
j_call: TRBJ1-2
d_call: -
clone_size: -
cdr3_nt: TGTGCCAGCAGCAAAAGGGGGAGGCTGGATGGCTACACCTTC
cdr3_aa: CASSKRGRLDGYTF